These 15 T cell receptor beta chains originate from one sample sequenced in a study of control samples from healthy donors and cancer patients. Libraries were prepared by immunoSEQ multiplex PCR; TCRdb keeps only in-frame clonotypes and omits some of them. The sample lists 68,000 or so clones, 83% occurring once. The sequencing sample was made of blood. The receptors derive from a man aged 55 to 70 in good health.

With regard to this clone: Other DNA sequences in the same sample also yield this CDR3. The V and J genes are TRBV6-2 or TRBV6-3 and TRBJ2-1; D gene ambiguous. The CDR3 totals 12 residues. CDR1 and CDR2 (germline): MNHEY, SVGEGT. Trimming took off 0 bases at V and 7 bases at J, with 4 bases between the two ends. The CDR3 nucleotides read TGTGCCAGCAGTTACTCGAGGAATGAGCAGTTCTTC. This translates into CASSYSRNEQFF.

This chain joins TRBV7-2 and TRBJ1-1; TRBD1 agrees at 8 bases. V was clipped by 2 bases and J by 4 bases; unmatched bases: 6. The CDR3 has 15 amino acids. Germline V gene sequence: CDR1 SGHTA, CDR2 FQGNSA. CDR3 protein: CASSLQGQGSTEAFF. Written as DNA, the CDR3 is TGTGCCAGCAGCTTACAAGGACAGGGTAGCACTGAAGCTTTCTTT.

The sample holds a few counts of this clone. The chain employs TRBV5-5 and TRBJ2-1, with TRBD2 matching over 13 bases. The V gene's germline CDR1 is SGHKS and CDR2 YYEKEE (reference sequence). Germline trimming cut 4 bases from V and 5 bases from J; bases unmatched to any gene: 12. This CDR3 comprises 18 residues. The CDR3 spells CASSRTSGSVRGNNEQFF. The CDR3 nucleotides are TGTGCCAGCAGCCGGACTAGCGGGAGTGTTCGGGGGAACAATGAGCAGTTCTTC.

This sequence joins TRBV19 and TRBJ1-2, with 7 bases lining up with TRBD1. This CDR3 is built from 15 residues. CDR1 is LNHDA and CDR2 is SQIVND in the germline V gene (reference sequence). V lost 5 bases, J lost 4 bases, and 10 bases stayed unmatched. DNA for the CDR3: TGTGCCAGTAGTGCACTTGGGACAGCCGCCTATGGCTACACCTTC. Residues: CASSALGTAAYGYTF. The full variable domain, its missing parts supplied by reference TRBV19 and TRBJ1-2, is DGGITQSPKYLFRKEGQNVTLSCEQNLNHDAMYWYRQDPGQGLRLIYYSQIVNDFQKGDIAEGYSVSREKKESFPLTVTSAQKNPTAFYLCASSALGTAAYGYTFGSGTRLTVV.

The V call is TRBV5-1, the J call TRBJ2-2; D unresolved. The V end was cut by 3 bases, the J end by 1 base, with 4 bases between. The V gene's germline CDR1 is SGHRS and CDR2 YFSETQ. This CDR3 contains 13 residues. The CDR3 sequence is CASSSMNTGELFF. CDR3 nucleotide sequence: TGCGCCAGCAGCTCTATGAACACCGGGGAGCTGTTTTTT. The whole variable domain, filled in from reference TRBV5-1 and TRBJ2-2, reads KAGVTQTPRYLIKTRGQQVTLSCSPISGHRSVSWYQQTPGQGLQFLFEYFSETQRNKGNFPGRFSGRQFSNSRSEMNVSTLELGDSALYLCASSSMNTGELFFGEGSRLTVL.

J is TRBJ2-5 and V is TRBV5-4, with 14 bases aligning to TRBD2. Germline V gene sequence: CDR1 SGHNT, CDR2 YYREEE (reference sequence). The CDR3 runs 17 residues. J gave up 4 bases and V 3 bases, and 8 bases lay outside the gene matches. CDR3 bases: TGTGCCAGCAGCTGGGGGACTAGCGGGAGTTCGGGAGAGACCCAGTACTTC. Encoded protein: CASSWGTSGSSGETQYF.

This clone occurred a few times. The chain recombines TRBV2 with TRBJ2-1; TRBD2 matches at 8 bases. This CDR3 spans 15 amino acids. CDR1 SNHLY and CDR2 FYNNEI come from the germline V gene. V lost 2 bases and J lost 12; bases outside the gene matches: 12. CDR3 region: CASSESTSGIGVQFF. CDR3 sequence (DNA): TGTGCCAGCAGTGAATCTACTAGCGGAATAGGGGTGCAGTTCTTC.

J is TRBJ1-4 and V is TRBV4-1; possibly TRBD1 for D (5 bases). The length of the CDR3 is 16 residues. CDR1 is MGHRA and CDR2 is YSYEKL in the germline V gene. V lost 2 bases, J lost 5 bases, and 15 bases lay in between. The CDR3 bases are TGCGCCAGCAGCCAACCAGCGGGGACTATAAATGAAAAACTGTTTTTT. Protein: CASSQPAGTINEKLFF.

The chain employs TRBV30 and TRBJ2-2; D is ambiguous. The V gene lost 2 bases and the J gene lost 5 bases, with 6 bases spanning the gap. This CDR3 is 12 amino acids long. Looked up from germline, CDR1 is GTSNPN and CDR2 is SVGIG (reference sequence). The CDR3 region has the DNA TGTGCCTGGAGTCCTTCAACCGGGGAGCTGTTTTTT. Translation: CAWSPSTGELFF.

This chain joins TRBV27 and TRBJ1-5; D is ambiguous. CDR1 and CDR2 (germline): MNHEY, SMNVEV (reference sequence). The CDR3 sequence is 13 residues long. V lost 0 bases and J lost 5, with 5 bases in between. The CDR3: CASSLSIHQPQHF. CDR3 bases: TGTGCCAGCAGTTTATCGATACATCAGCCCCAGCATTTT.

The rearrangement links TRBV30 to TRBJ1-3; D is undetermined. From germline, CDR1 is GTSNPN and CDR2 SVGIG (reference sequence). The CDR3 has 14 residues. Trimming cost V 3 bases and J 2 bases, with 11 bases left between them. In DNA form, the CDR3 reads TGTGCCTGGAGCCAAAGGACCCCTGGAAACACCATATATTTT. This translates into CAWSQRTPGNTIYF.

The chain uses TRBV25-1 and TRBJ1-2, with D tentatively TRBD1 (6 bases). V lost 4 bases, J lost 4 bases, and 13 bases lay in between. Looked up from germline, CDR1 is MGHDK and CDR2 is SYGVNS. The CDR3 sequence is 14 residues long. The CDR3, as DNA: TGTGCCAGCAGTGCGCCGGGGACAAGCTATGGCTACACCTTC. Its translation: CASSAPGTSYGYTF.

The CDR3 is CASSLDRVVGGYTF. The CDR3 DNA is TGTGCCAGCAGCCTTGACAGGGTAGTCGGTGGCTACACCTTC. The rearrangement uses TRBV6-2 or TRBV6-3 and TRBJ1-2; 7 bases line up with TRBD1. Germline loops: CDR1 MNHEY, CDR2 SVGEGT. The CDR3 is 14 amino acids. V was pared by 6 bases and J by 7 bases, with 11 bases of the junction left unmatched.

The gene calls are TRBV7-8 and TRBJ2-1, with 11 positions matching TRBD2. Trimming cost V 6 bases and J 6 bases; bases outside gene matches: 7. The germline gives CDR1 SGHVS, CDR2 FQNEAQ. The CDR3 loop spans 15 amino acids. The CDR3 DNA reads TGTGCCAGCAGATTGGGACTAGCGGACGTCAATGAGCAGTTCTTC. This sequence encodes CASRLGLADVNEQFF.

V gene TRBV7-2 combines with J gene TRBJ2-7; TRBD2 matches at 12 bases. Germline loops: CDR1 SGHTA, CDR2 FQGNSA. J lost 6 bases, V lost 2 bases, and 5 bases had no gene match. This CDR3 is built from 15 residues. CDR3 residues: CASSLILAGGPEQYF. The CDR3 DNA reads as TGTGCCAGCAGCTTAATTCTAGCGGGAGGGCCCGAGCAGTACTTC.